This TCR beta chain emerged from a study of tumor-infiltrating lymphocytes in primary liver carcinoma. About the research overall: Both sexes were represented among patients, who were 30 to 69 years old. Sequenced samples came back with roughly 3.65 to 7.13 million productive TCRbeta reads, and the counts looked alike across tissue types. Study-wide findings and caveats: Compared with blood, tumor repertoires held significantly more in their top 250 clones.

Germline values: CDR1 SQVTM, CDR2 ANQGSEA. The CDR3 runs 12 residues. Extraction of RNA together with DNA used roughly 18-32 mg of unsorted bulk tissue. Among the patients, all had chronic HBV infection and none had been treated. On this clonotype: What it recognizes is unknown. One junction end disagrees with the germline gene, perhaps due to a read error.

The investigators made TCR beta cDNA from about 510 ng total RNA, using a constant-region primer. For TCR beta, libraries were produced by three nested multiplex PCR rounds using slightly modified ARM-PCR. TRBV1-TRBV30 forward and Cbeta reverse primers drove the first two roughly 11-cycle rounds. TCRdb analysed the multiplex PCR reads with MiXCR anew, one entry per CDR3 protein. The data contain 90,000 to 150,000 distinct CDR3 sequences, around 70% of them singletons. Sequencing input: tumor-adjacent normal liver tissue. The sequence was collected from a woman aged 55-70 years with primary liver carcinoma and hepatitis B virus infection. This chain connects TRBV29-1 to TRBJ2-3, with D unclear. The CDR3 protein is CSVGWTADTQYF. The CDR3 DNA follows: TGCAGTGTTGGCTGGACGGCAGATACGCAGTATTTT.